The next 16 T cell receptor beta chains were all read from a single sample in a study of cytomegalovirus exposure and HLA in healthy donors. Primers included in the PCR were 60 Vbeta and 13 Jbeta primers. Sequencing was performed with immunoSEQ multiplex PCR; in TCRdb, only in-frame clones are kept and a portion is missing. In the table there are approximately 97,000 clones, around 84% of which are singletons. Sequenced sample: PBMCs. The receptor set was obtained from a woman aged 40-49 years in good health and CMV-seropositive.

The genes are TRBV6-5 and TRBJ2-5; 7 bases map to TRBD1. The CDR3 loop spans 14 amino acids. V was pared by 6 bases and J by 5 bases, with 9 bases of the junction left unmatched. The germline gives CDR1 MNHEY, CDR2 SVGAGI. CDR3 protein: CASRQGTARETQYF. The CDR3 coding sequence is TGTGCCAGCAGACAGGGGACAGCCAGGGAGACCCAGTACTTC.

This clone was recorded a few times. The V and J genes are TRBV6-5 and TRBJ2-3, with a possible D match to TRBD1 (6 bases). Germline V gives CDR1 MNHEY, CDR2 SVGAGI. V dropped 4 bases and J dropped 2 bases, with 10 bases sitting between them. There are 14 residues in the CDR3. DNA of the CDR3: TGTGCCAGCAGTTCCGGACAGCCCACAGATACGCAGTATTTT. This sequence encodes CASSSGQPTDTQYF.

The chain links TRBV7-9 to TRBJ1-2, with 11 bases matching TRBD1. Germline CDR1 is SEHNR and CDR2 is FQNEAQ (reference sequence). With V trimmed by 4 bases and J by 5 bases, 6 bases remained unmatched. This CDR3 is built from 15 residues. The CDR3 here is CASSSGTGGEYGYTF. DNA for the CDR3: TGTGCCAGCAGCTCCGGGACAGGGGGAGAGTATGGCTACACCTTC.

In its sample, this clone was seen a few times. The rearrangement joins TRBV4-1 to TRBJ1-2; the match to TRBD1 covers 10 bases. The CDR3 length is 17 residues. The ends lost 5 bases at V and 4 bases at J; junction bases unmatched: 13. Germline CDR1 and CDR2: MGHRA and YSYEKL. The CDR3: CASSTRRRDRGTYGYTF. The CDR3 nucleotides read TGCGCCAGCAGCACCCGAAGGAGGGACAGGGGTACCTATGGCTACACCTTC.

V usage is TRBV19 and J usage is TRBJ2-5; possible D gene TRBD1, 6 bases. CDR1 is LNHDA and CDR2 is SQIVND in the germline V gene (reference sequence). The V end lost 8 bases, the J end lost 7 bases, and 29 bases lay between the germline ends. The CDR3 is 17 amino acids. CDR3 sequence reads: CASSPRGTAEGYLTQYF. The CDR3 DNA reads as TGTGCCAGTTCCCCAAGGGGGACGGCCGAGGGTTATTTGACCCAGTACTTC.

This chain uses TRBV6-6 with TRBJ2-7; 8 nucleotides match TRBD2. Per the germline V gene, CDR1 is MNHNY and CDR2 is SVGAGI (reference sequence). The CDR3 is 16 residues long. V lost 2 bases and J lost 8; bases outside the gene matches: 14. CDR3 coding DNA: TGTGCCAGCAGTTACGAAGGACGGGGGGGACGGGGTCAGCAGTACTTC. Protein product: CASSYEGRGGRGQQYF.

As DNA, the CDR3 is TGTGCCAGTAGTATAAGAGGGTGGGATGAGCAGTTCTTC. Translating it yields CASSIRGWDEQFF. The J gene is TRBJ2-1, the V gene TRBV19; TRBD2 might be the D (5 bases). CDR1 LNHDA and CDR2 SQIVND come from the germline V gene (reference sequence). Trimming pared 2 bases from V and 8 bases from J, leaving 10 bases between. The CDR3 spans 13 residues.

The rearrangement links TRBV27 to TRBJ2-2, with D possibly being TRBD1 (5 bases). Germline assignment: CDR1 MNHEY and CDR2 SMNVEV (reference sequence). V lost 0 bases and J lost 3, with 11 bases in between. CDR3 size: 16 residues. Here the CDR3 DNA reads TGTGCCAGCAGTTTATCCCCGACAGAACACACCGGGGAGCTGTTTTTT. It encodes CASSLSPTEHTGELFF.

This clone has a single count. This chain connects TRBV7-9 to TRBJ1-1, with TRBD1 identical over 7 bases. The trim removed 5 bases at V and 0 bases at J, leaving 6 bases unmatched. Germline CDR1 SEHNR, CDR2 FQNEAQ (reference sequence). The length of the CDR3 is 15 residues. The CDR3 DNA is TGTGCCAGCAGCCCCCAGGGGGTCCTGAACACTGAAGCTTTCTTT. Residues: CASSPQGVLNTEAFF.

This clone is classed as medium-sized. The chain links TRBV19 to TRBJ1-1; D possibly corresponds to TRBD1 (6 bases). V shed 6 bases and J shed 1 base, with 18 bases lying between them. This CDR3 is built from 16 residues. Germline CDR1 LNHDA, CDR2 SQIVND (reference sequence). CDR3 nucleotides: TGTGCCAGTAGGATTCGGGGGGCGCATAAGAACACTGAAGCTTTCTTT. It is translated as CASRIRGAHKNTEAFF.

This clone was detected once. This chain uses TRBV5-1 with TRBJ1-1; no reliable D call. V was trimmed by 5 bases and J by 2 bases, leaving 13 bases between them. Germline values: CDR1 SGHRS, CDR2 YFSETQ. CDR3 length: 14 amino acids. CDR3 nucleotides: TGCGCCAGCAGTCAGATTGTGCCCAACACTGAAGCTTTCTTT. Its translation: CASSQIVPNTEAFF.

The chain has TRBV5-1 and TRBJ1-5, with TRBD1 as a possible D gene (6 bases). V was clipped by 4 bases and J by 5 bases, with 16 bases between them. The CDR3 runs 15 residues. Germline values: CDR1 SGHRS, CDR2 YFSETQ. The CDR3 DNA sequence: TGCGCCAGCAGCCGGGAGGGGGTGGGAGATCAGCCCCAGCATTTT. Translated, it gives CASSREGVGDQPQHF.

The CDR3: CASSLETASYEQYF. CDR3 nucleotide sequence: TGTGCCAGCAGCTTAGAGACAGCGTCCTACGAGCAGTACTTC. V gene TRBV7-9 combines with J gene TRBJ2-7; the D gene is possibly TRBD1 (5 bases). The ends were cut back, 1 base at V and 1 base at J, with 8 bases in the middle. The CDR3 runs 14 residues. Looked up from germline, CDR1 is SEHNR and CDR2 is FQNEAQ (reference sequence).

The J gene is TRBJ2-7, the V gene TRBV28; maybe TRBD2 (5 bases). The germline CDR1 and CDR2 sequences are MDHEN and SYDVKM. Trimming cost V 5 bases and J 7 bases, with 12 bases left between them. The CDR3 contains 12 residues. CDR3 coding DNA: TGTGCCAGCAGTCCCCGATCGGGGGAGCAGTACTTC. Translating it yields CASSPRSGEQYF.

The rearrangement links TRBV2 to TRBJ2-1; 8 bases match TRBD2. CDR1 SNHLY and CDR2 FYNNEI come from the germline V gene. Trimming cost V 6 bases and J 15 bases; bases outside gene matches: 7. The CDR3 is 11 residues long. The chain's CDR3 is CASSGGGGTFF. CDR3 DNA sequence: TGTGCCAGCAGCGGGGGGGGAGGGACGTTCTTC. Drawing the rest from reference TRBV2 and TRBJ2-1, the complete variable domain is EPEVTQTPSHQVTQMGQEVILRCVPISNHLYFYWYRQILGQKVEFLVSFYNNEISEKSEIFDDQFSVERPDGSNFTLKIRSTKLEDSAMYFCASSGGGGTFFGPGTRLTVL.

V gene TRBV4-1 combines with J gene TRBJ2-7, with a tentative D call TRBD1 (6 bases). The germline V and J ends were trimmed by 2 bases and 7 bases, with 9 bases remaining between them. This CDR3 spans 12 amino acids. Germline V gene lookup returns CDR1 MGHRA and CDR2 YSYEKL. The DNA of the CDR3 is TGCGCCAGCAGCCAACAGGGGAGAGAGCAGTACTTC. It yields the protein CASSQQGREQYF.